A single sample is the source of the 21 T cell receptor beta chains below, sequenced in a study of response to subunit inactivated influenza vaccine. Each CDR3 protein is one row after TCRdb ran MiXCR on the RT-PCR reads. The sample lists 500,000 or so distinct CDR3 sequences, about 15% occurring once. The sample was CD4+ T cells sorted from PBMCs, taken around 25 months after vaccination. The receptors were gathered from a man between 50 and 75 years old who received an inactivated influenza vaccine.

This clonotype was found a few times. V usage is TRBV12-3 or TRBV12-4 and J usage is TRBJ2-3; the match to TRBD2 covers 10 bases. Trimming at V came to 5 bases and at J to 4 bases, leaving 6 bases not matched to a gene. The CDR3 consists of 15 residues. The CDR3 region has the DNA TGTGCCAGCAGTCCCGGGACTAGCGTCCCAGATACGCAGTATTTT. Its translation: CASSPGTSVPDTQYF.

This clonotype came up a few times. The CDR3 sequence is CSSGGTGGHEQYF. CDR3 nucleotide sequence: TGCAGCTCAGGCGGGACAGGGGGCCACGAGCAGTACTTC. The rearrangement joins TRBV20-1 to TRBJ2-7, with 12 bases that match TRBD1. Germline CDR1 DFQATT, CDR2 SNEGSKA (reference sequence). The CDR3 extends over 13 amino acids.

This clonotype showed up just a few times. The rearrangement uses TRBV4-3 and TRBJ2-1, with D hard to call. The CDR3 is 16 amino acids. V gave up 1 base and J gave up 6 bases, with 16 bases separating them. Germline V gene sequence: CDR1 LGHNA, CDR2 YSLEER. CDR3 in DNA: TGCGCCAGCAGCCAAGGGTCAGGCCCGACGGGCAATGAGCAGTTCTTC. This translates into CASSQGSGPTGNEQFF.

The chain employs TRBV10-3 and TRBJ1-4; 7 nucleotides agree with TRBD1. This CDR3 region has 15 residues. The V segment lost 1 base and the J segment 3 bases; nucleotides outside the gene matches: 2. CDR1 is ENHRY, CDR2 SYGVKD, per germline. This CDR3 is CAISEWRGPNEKLFF. In DNA, the CDR3 is TGTGCCATCAGTGAGTGGAGGGGGCCTAATGAAAAACTGTTTTTT.

The chain uses TRBV29-1 and TRBJ1-1; D may be TRBD1 (5 bases). The ends were cut back, 5 bases at V and 0 bases at J, with 13 bases in the middle. The CDR3 totals 14 residues. Germline V gene data show CDR1 as SQVTM and CDR2 as ANQGSEA. CDR3 DNA sequence: TGCAGCGTTCGGGGGAGAGGTATGAACACTGAAGCTTTCTTT. Translating gives CSVRGRGMNTEAFF.

This clonotype was detected only a few times. This chain links TRBV15 with TRBJ2-5; D could derive from TRBD1 or TRBD2 (6 bases each). The V end lost 5 bases, the J end lost 6 bases, and 22 bases lay between the germline ends. The CDR3 consists of 16 residues. The V gene's germline CDR1 is LNHNV and CDR2 YYDKDF (reference sequence). The CDR3: CATSGGPAGVIQTQYF. DNA of the CDR3: TGTGCCACCAGCGGGGGGCCGGCAGGGGTGATACAGACCCAGTACTTC.

This clonotype was observed many times. The V gene is TRBV29-1, the J gene TRBJ2-3; 8 bases fit TRBD1. CDR3 length: 13 residues. Per germline, CDR1 SQVTM and CDR2 ANQGSEA. V was clipped by 5 bases and J by 3 bases; unmatched bases: 4. The CDR3 DNA follows: TGCAGCGTTTCGGGACAGGTAACAGATACGCAGTATTTT. This translates into CSVSGQVTDTQYF.

A few counts support this clonotype. V usage is TRBV30 and J usage is TRBJ1-4; no definite D call. V lost 3 bases, J lost 5 bases, and 13 bases lay in between. The CDR3 loop spans 14 amino acids. Germline V gene sequence: CDR1 GTSNPN, CDR2 SVGIG (reference sequence). The CDR3 sequence: CAWSTGRENEKLFF. CDR3 DNA: TGTGCCTGGAGCACCGGGAGAGAGAATGAAAAACTGTTTTTT.

The chain couples TRBV12-3 or TRBV12-4 to TRBJ2-2; TRBD2 might be the D (5 bases). Trimming removed 6 bases at V and 4 bases at J, with 12 bases between. The CDR3 has 14 amino acids. CDR3 protein: CASRWRSSTGELFF. CDR3 sequence (DNA): TGTGCCAGCAGGTGGAGGTCGAGCACCGGGGAGCTGTTTTTT.

This clonotype appeared a few times. The genes are TRBV5-1 and TRBJ1-1; no clear D. The CDR3 spans 16 residues. CDR1 is SGHRS, CDR2 YFSETQ, per germline. V lost 0 bases to trimming and J lost 0 bases, with 12 bases between them. The CDR3 nucleotides are TGCGCCAGCAGCTTGGCCTCGATGGGGATGAACACTGAAGCTTTCTTT. Amino acids: CASSLASMGMNTEAFF.

Turning to this clonotype: A much bigger clone sits one base away, suggesting this may be a read error. The chain joins TRBV5-1 to TRBJ2-7; a possible D gene is TRBD2 (5 bases). The CDR3 is 14 residues long. Germline CDR1 reads SGHRS; CDR2 reads YFSETQ. The CDR3 nucleotides read TGCGCCGGCAGCTCCGCTTCGACGGGGAACGAGCAGTACTTC. This encodes CAGSSASTGNEQYF.

This clonotype was seen more than once but under ten times. The V gene is TRBV20-1, the J gene TRBJ2-2, with 8 bases matching TRBD2. J gave up 7 bases and V 3 bases, and 4 bases lay outside the gene matches. The CDR3 consists of 13 residues. The germline CDR1 and CDR2 sequences are DFQATT and SNEGSKA (reference sequence). CDR3 loop: CSASGRADGELFF. CDR3 bases: TGCAGTGCTAGCGGGAGGGCCGACGGGGAGCTGTTTTTT.

V is TRBV6-5 and J is TRBJ1-2; D is possibly TRBD1 (6 bases). The CDR3 runs to 13 residues. Trimming left V 2 bases short and J 3 bases short, with 7 bases between. Per the germline V gene, CDR1 is MNHEY and CDR2 is SVGAGI. Written as DNA, the CDR3 is TGTGCCAGCAGTTACAAGGGGGACTATGGCTACACCTTC. Encoded protein: CASSYKGDYGYTF.

This clonotype was counted a few times. The J gene is TRBJ1-1, the V gene TRBV7-9; D is perhaps TRBD1 (5 bases). Between the trimmed V and J ends, which lost 2 bases and 8 bases, there was a span of 15 bases. Germline V gives CDR1 SEHNR, CDR2 FQNEAQ (reference sequence). The CDR3 has 14 amino acids. DNA of the CDR3: TGTGCCAGCAGCTTAAGTCTTCGGGCAGGGGAAGCTTTCTTT. It translates to CASSLSLRAGEAFF.

A few counts support this clonotype. CDR3 nucleotide sequence: TGTGCCAGCAGTTTAGCGCCGACCCGGGGCACAGATACGCAGTATTTT. This gives the protein CASSLAPTRGTDTQYF. V usage is TRBV12-3 or TRBV12-4 and J usage is TRBJ2-3, with unresolved D. There are 16 residues in the CDR3. The V end was cut by 0 bases, the J end by 1 base, with 11 bases between.

This clonotype was found many times. The V gene is TRBV6-5, the J gene TRBJ2-3; no reliable D call. The V gene lost 0 bases and the J gene lost 5 bases, with 6 bases spanning the gap. Germline lookup yields CDR1 MNHEY and CDR2 SVGAGI. The CDR3 extends over 13 amino acids. The CDR3 spells CASSYSGLDTQYF. The CDR3 bases are TGTGCCAGCAGTTACTCGGGGTTAGATACGCAGTATTTT.

The rearrangement joins TRBV3-1 to TRBJ1-1; D gene ambiguous. CDR3 size: 15 residues. In germline, CDR1 is LGHDT, CDR2 YNNKEL (reference sequence). V dropped 4 bases and J dropped 1 base, with 13 bases sitting between them. This chain's CDR3 is CASSLGPQQNTEAFF. DNA of the CDR3: TGTGCCAGCAGCCTAGGACCCCAGCAGAACACTGAAGCTTTCTTT.

The chain recombines TRBV20-1 with TRBJ2-4; D is possibly TRBD1 (6 bases). From germline, CDR1 is DFQATT and CDR2 SNEGSKA (reference sequence). Trimming shortened V by 2 bases and J by 0 bases, and 11 bases separated the two germline ends. The CDR3 sequence is 15 residues long. CDR3 protein: CSARQQGIAKNIQYF. The CDR3 nucleotides are TGCAGTGCTAGACAGCAGGGGATAGCCAAAAACATTCAGTACTTC.

This rearrangement joins TRBV2 to TRBJ2-1; 10 positions match TRBD2. J lost 6 bases, V lost 8 bases, and 10 bases had no gene match. The CDR3 is made up of 15 amino acids. Germline-derived CDR1 and CDR2 are SNHLY and FYNNEI. The CDR3 region has the DNA TGTGCCAGCCAACAACTAGCGGGACTAATCAATGAGCAGTTCTTC. Translating gives CASQQLAGLINEQFF. The full variable domain, its missing parts supplied by reference TRBV2 and TRBJ2-1, is EPEVTQTPSHQVTQMGQEVILRCVPISNHLYFYWYRQILGQKVEFLVSFYNNEISEKSEIFDDQFSVERPDGSNFTLKIRSTKLEDSAMYFCASQQLAGLINEQFFGPGTRLTVL.

The V gene is TRBV15, the J gene TRBJ1-2; TRBD1 matches at 7 bases. The trim removed 0 bases at V and 5 bases at J, leaving 3 bases unmatched. CDR1 is LNHNV and CDR2 is YYDKDF in the germline V gene (reference sequence). The CDR3 totals 14 residues. The CDR3 nucleotides read TGTGCCACCAGCAGAGAAGGGGGCACATATGGCTACACCTTC. It codes for CATSREGGTYGYTF.

This chain connects TRBV2 to TRBJ1-5; D may be TRBD1 (5 bases). V gave up 5 bases and J gave up 2 bases, with 13 bases separating them. CDR1 SNHLY and CDR2 FYNNEI come from the germline V gene. This CDR3 contains 15 residues. Here the CDR3 DNA reads TGTGCCAGCAGTCAGGACACCCTGGGCAATCAGCCCCAGCATTTT. Its translation is CASSQDTLGNQPQHF.